Listed below are T cell receptor beta chains from one sample, sequenced in a study of cytomegalovirus exposure and HLA in healthy donors. Libraries were prepared by immunoSEQ multiplex PCR; TCRdb keeps only in-frame clonotypes and omits some of them. There are about 150,000 clones in the sample; 84% occur only once, and roughly 5.2% lies in the top ten. The sample was PBMCs. These receptors all come from a girl aged 10 to 17 in good health and CMV-seropositive. Both conserved end residues are trimmed from each CDR3. The order of the fields is V gene, J gene, CDR3 protein.

TRBV5-5	TRBJ2-5	ASSGGPRGETQY
TRBV9	TRBJ2-5	ASSVGGGKETQY
TRBV6-4	TRBJ2-3	ASSSLAGSTDTQY
TRBV19	TRBJ2-1	ASSVGQGGDIYNEQF
TRBV27	TRBJ1-2	ASTDRLSNYGYT
TRBV9	TRBJ2-2	ASSVPSGQGWNTGELF
TRBV5-6	TRBJ2-7	ASSPQRTGFSEQY
TRBV4-1	TRBJ1-1	ASSLLGPRTEPSF
TRBV19	TRBJ1-2	ASNAQGAGGYT
TRBV6-5	TRBJ1-5	ASSLAGQISNQPQH
TRBV28	TRBJ2-5	AGSPRLAGPQETQY
TRBV19	TRBJ1-1	ATTLGTAYTEAF
TRBV4-1	TRBJ1-5	ASSQGSQPQH
TRBV13	TRBJ2-7	ASSASSYEQY
TRBV27	TRBJ2-2	ASRRGLRELF
TRBV6-6	TRBJ1-5	ASSLRGRGQPQH
TRBV5-6	TRBJ2-3	ASSSGLAGVLYTDTQY
TRBV11-3	TRBJ2-7	ASSSPWAGNYEQY
TRBV6-5	TRBJ2-7	ASSTLTGGSYEQY
TRBV30	TRBJ1-6	AWSAKRGANSPLH
TRBV29-1	TRBJ1-2	SAPGQGGGYT
TRBV9	TRBJ2-1	ASSILAGGAVEQF
TRBV5-5	TRBJ1-4	ASSLVALWNEKLF
TRBV2	TRBJ1-1	ASSSGQMNTEAF
TRBV19	TRBJ2-1	ASASKRTSGGAYNEQF
TRBV19	TRBJ1-5	ATKGQGNQPQH
TRBV9	TRBJ2-4	ASSVGEGRNIQY
TRBV9	TRBJ2-7	ASSVGADHLSYEQY
TRBV4-1	TRBJ2-5	ASSRGGGSGKETQY
TRBV19	TRBJ1-2	ASSRADRESYGYT
TRBV2	TRBJ2-3	ASSGAGLAGGFASTDTQY
TRBV15	TRBJ1-1	ATSRDRVGNTEAF
TRBV25-1	TRBJ1-1	ASSEYRLENTEAF
TRBV11-3	TRBJ2-6	ASSFTGAGANVLT
TRBV6-5	TRBJ1-1	ASTPGGFTEAF
TRBV4-1	TRBJ1-1	ASSQVSGSHPKRGKNTEAF
TRBV7-6	TRBJ1-1	ASSFGDRAEAF
TRBV11-2	TRBJ2-3	ASSGIAGGPSGADTQY
TRBV10-3	TRBJ2-7	AISQGTGDFGYEQY
TRBV14	TRBJ2-5	ASSHGGGLLLQETQY
TRBV2	TRBJ1-2	ASSEGQEYGYT
TRBV6-6	TRBJ1-1	ASSFSTEGEDTEAF
TRBV7-3	TRBJ1-2	ASSLKEGTGYGYT
TRBV7-2	TRBJ2-7	ASSVGNIAGGGYEQY
TRBV14	TRBJ1-1	ASSLLLGTEAF
TRBV10-1	TRBJ1-5	AAAPKGEDQPQH
TRBV12-5	TRBJ1-1	ASGLVEHKNTEAF
TRBV5-4	TRBJ2-5	ASSRGGPTLQETQY
TRBV25-1	TRBJ1-1	ASSEWGPNTEAF